What follows are 31 T cell receptor beta chains derived from one specimen sequenced in a study of identifying expanded T cells in peripheral blood. This table comes from immunoSEQ multiplex PCR, and its TCRdb copy is limited to in-frame clones, with some not included. The table lists 100,000 to 150,000 clones, about four fifths of them singletons, with roughly 3.3% in the top ten. Sequencing was done on a sample of blood. Every receptor here comes from a person aged 18 to 70 in good health.

The chain couples TRBV4-3 to TRBJ2-3; 7 bases match TRBD1. Germline V lookup: CDR1 LGHNA, CDR2 YSLEER. This CDR3 has 14 residues. After removal of 5 bases from V and 3 bases from J, the junction contained 5 bases not matched to a gene. This chain's CDR3 is CASSRQGFTDTQYF. CDR3 nucleotide sequence: TGCGCCAGCAGCAGACAGGGTTTTACAGATACGCAGTATTTT.

Points on this clone: Different DNA sequences within this sample yield the same CDR3. V gene TRBV7-9 combines with J gene TRBJ2-1; the D is unclear. V lost 3 bases and J lost 7, with 7 bases in between. Germline CDR1 reads SEHNR; CDR2 reads FQNEAQ (reference sequence). The CDR3 runs 12 residues. Here the CDR3 DNA reads TGTGCCAGCAGCTTTAGGGTAAATGAGCAGTTCTTC. It encodes CASSFRVNEQFF.

This chain uses TRBV5-1 with TRBJ1-4, with unresolved D. In germline, CDR1 is SGHRS, CDR2 YFSETQ. The CDR3 has 15 amino acids. With 7 bases removed from V and 3 bases from J, the gap between germline ends came to 16 bases. CDR3 loop: CASSSTGSANEKLFF. CDR3 nucleotides: TGCGCCAGCTCATCTACGGGCAGTGCTAATGAAAAACTGTTTTTT.

The chain uses TRBV10-3 and TRBJ2-3; D may be TRBD2 (5 bases). Per germline, CDR1 ENHRY and CDR2 SYGVKD. CDR3 length: 16 amino acids. Trimming took off 6 bases at V and 0 bases at J, with 16 bases between the two ends. DNA of the CDR3: TGTGCCATCAGGGATGCGGGCGGGCCTAGCACAGATACGCAGTATTTT. Translating it yields CAIRDAGGPSTDTQYF.

V gene TRBV28 combines with J gene TRBJ2-1; unclear D gene. CDR1 is MDHEN and CDR2 is SYDVKM in the germline V gene. The CDR3 consists of 13 residues. The V end was cut by 6 bases, the J end by 2 bases, with 8 bases between. CDR3 in amino acids: CASSRQTYNEQFF. The CDR3 DNA reads as TGTGCCAGCAGCAGGCAGACCTACAATGAGCAGTTCTTC.

In its sample, this clone was seen a few times. The rearrangement links TRBV7-6 to TRBJ2-5; no clear D gene. V lost 7 bases, J lost 2 bases, and 11 bases lay in between. CDR1 and CDR2 from the germline V gene are SGHVS and FNYEAQ. This CDR3 has 13 residues. The DNA for the CDR3 is TGTGCCAGCACGCCAGGTCGACAAGAGACCCAGTACTTC. Translating it yields CASTPGRQETQYF.

This clone was observed a single time. J is TRBJ2-3 and V is TRBV9; D is ambiguous. The germline V gene has CDR1 SGDLS and CDR2 YYNGEE. CDR3 length: 20 amino acids. V gave up 0 bases and J gave up 0 bases, with 23 bases separating them. This CDR3 is CASSVGRRVGVKSSTDTQYF. The CDR3 coding sequence is TGTGCCAGCAGCGTAGGACGCCGCGTGGGCGTTAAATCTAGCACAGATACGCAGTATTTT.

This chain uses TRBV11-2 with TRBJ2-7; the D is unclear. Trimming took 5 bases from V and 4 from J, leaving 6 bases between them. This CDR3 has 11 residues. CDR1 is SGHAT and CDR2 is FQNNGV in the germline V gene. This chain's CDR3 is CASSRGYEQYF. DNA of the CDR3: TGTGCCAGCAGCCGTGGGTACGAGCAGTACTTC.

The rearrangement joins TRBV7-2 to TRBJ2-1; 8 bases fit TRBD2. With V trimmed by 11 bases and J by 5 bases, 8 bases remained unmatched. CDR3 length equals 13 residues. Germline CDR1 is SGHTA and CDR2 is FQGNSA. CDR3 nucleotides: TGTGCCTCGGGAGCGGGGGTGAACAATGAGCAGTTCTTC. Translation gives CASGAGVNNEQFF.

This chain connects TRBV6-5 to TRBJ1-1; TRBD1 is a possible D gene (5 bases). The CDR3 contains 13 residues. Trimming cost V 0 bases and J 7 bases, with 9 bases left between them. CDR1 and CDR2 (germline): MNHEY, SVGAGI. The CDR3 is CASSYSNGGEAFF. Written as DNA, the CDR3 is TGTGCCAGCAGTTACTCGAACGGGGGTGAAGCTTTCTTT.

The genes are TRBV6-1 and TRBJ2-1; 16 bases match TRBD2. Losses at the gene ends were 5 bases for V and 4 bases for J; bases not matched to a gene: 5. CDR1 is MNHNS, CDR2 SASEGT, per germline. The length of the CDR3 is 17 residues. CDR3 loop: CASSKGTSGGAYNEQFF. The CDR3 DNA reads as TGTGCCAGCAGTAAAGGGACTAGCGGGGGGGCGTACAATGAGCAGTTCTTC.

This clone was observed a single time. The chain joins TRBV5-8 to TRBJ1-1; a possible D gene is TRBD1 (5 bases). Trimming shortened V by 4 bases and J by 5 bases, and 12 bases separated the two germline ends. The CDR3 has 13 residues. CDR1 and CDR2 (germline): SGHTS, YDEGEE. DNA of the CDR3: TGTGCCAGCAGCCGGGACTTCCGTACTGAAGCTTTCTTT. Protein sequence: CASSRDFRTEAFF.

This chain connects TRBV18 to TRBJ1-6; D is unclear. In germline, CDR1 is KGHSH, CDR2 LQKENI. V shed 6 bases and J shed 6 bases, with 15 bases lying between them. This CDR3 has 15 amino acids. CDR3 nucleotide sequence: TGTGCCAGCTCTCCTCCGGGGTCTAGTAATTCACCCCTCCACTTT. This translates into CASSPPGSSNSPLHF.

The genes are TRBV19 and TRBJ1-5; D gene unclear. CDR1 LNHDA and CDR2 SQIVND come from the germline V gene (reference sequence). This CDR3 spans 13 amino acids. V was shortened by 5 bases and J by 7 bases, with 12 bases between the two germline ends. The CDR3 nucleotides are TGTGCCAGTAGTGGGGTAGGAGGACAGCCCCAGCATTTT. It codes for CASSGVGGQPQHF.

At least ten counts were recorded for this clone. The CDR3 coding sequence is TGTGCCAGCAGCTTAAACACAGGGACTAACTATGGCTACACCTTC. Translating gives CASSLNTGTNYGYTF. This chain joins TRBV7-2 and TRBJ1-2; the D gene is possibly TRBD1 (6 bases). V was clipped by 2 bases and J by 0 bases, with 10 bases between them. From germline, CDR1 is SGHTA and CDR2 FQGNSA. CDR3 size: 15 residues.

The V gene is TRBV2, the J gene TRBJ2-6, with a weak D call TRBD2 (5 bases). This CDR3 has 16 residues. Trimming shortened V by 7 bases and J by 0 bases, and 13 bases separated the two germline ends. Germline V gene lookup returns CDR1 SNHLY and CDR2 FYNNEI. The CDR3: CASTRGAISGANVLTF. The CDR3 nucleotides read TGTGCCAGCACCCGGGGAGCCATCTCTGGGGCCAACGTCCTGACTTTC.

The chain couples TRBV7-2 to TRBJ2-1; 7 bases line up with TRBD2. This CDR3 contains 17 residues. Trimming took 1 base from V and 1 from J; bases not matched to a gene: 7. Looked up from germline, CDR1 is SGHTA and CDR2 is FQGNSA. The CDR3 region has the DNA TGTGCCAGCAGCTTAGTGGCGGGAGAGGGTTCCTACAATGAGCAGTTCTTC. This translates into CASSLVAGEGSYNEQFF.

This rearrangement joins TRBV29-1 to TRBJ2-7; possible D gene TRBD1, 5 bases. The germline CDR1 and CDR2 sequences are SQVTM and ANQGSEA. The CDR3 loop spans 14 amino acids. V was cut by 3 bases and J by 3 bases, with 15 bases left in between. CDR3 protein: CSVDTQGGFYEQYF. The CDR3 DNA follows: TGCAGCGTTGACACGCAGGGTGGATTCTACGAGCAGTACTTC.

The genes are TRBV19 and TRBJ1-2; 11 bases match TRBD1. The J segment lost 7 bases and the V segment lost 6 bases, leaving 10 bases of the junction unmatched. The CDR3 has 15 residues. CDR1 and CDR2 (germline): LNHDA, SQIVND (reference sequence). CDR3 sequence reads: CASRPRDRGVGGYTF. In DNA, the CDR3 is TGTGCCAGTAGACCAAGGGACAGGGGGGTTGGTGGCTACACCTTC.

The chain uses TRBV7-9 and TRBJ2-5; D possibly corresponds to TRBD1 (5 bases). Germline CDR1 reads SEHNR; CDR2 reads FQNEAQ (reference sequence). CDR3 length: 14 residues. Deletions cut 1 base from V and 5 bases from J, with 11 bases between. CDR3 sequence: CASSLGTGRETQYF. CDR3 bases: TGTGCCAGCAGCTTAGGTACAGGTCGGGAGACCCAGTACTTC.

The chain couples TRBV7-2 to TRBJ1-1; D is unresolved. The CDR3 extends over 14 amino acids. V dropped 5 bases and J dropped 3 bases, with 13 bases sitting between them. Germline V CDR1 and CDR2: SGHTA, FQGNSA. Here the CDR3 DNA reads TGTGCCAGCAGCACACATTTGAGGGACACTGAAGCTTTCTTT. Encoded protein: CASSTHLRDTEAFF. The full variable domain, with the rest looked up from reference TRBV7-2 and TRBJ1-1, is GAGVSQSPSNKVTEKGKDVELRCDPISGHTALYWYRQSLGQGLEFLIYFQGNSAPDKSGLPSDRFSAERTGGSVSTLTIQRTQQEDSAVYLCASSTHLRDTEAFFGQGTRLTVV.

The rearrangement uses TRBV6-5 and TRBJ1-1; D possibly corresponds to TRBD1 (5 bases). CDR1 is MNHEY, CDR2 SVGAGI, per germline. This CDR3 is built from 15 residues. Trimming pared 0 bases from V and 4 bases from J, leaving 12 bases between. The CDR3 region is CASSYSSGRTTEAFF. CDR3 in DNA: TGTGCCAGCAGTTACTCGTCGGGACGGACCACTGAAGCTTTCTTT.

The CDR3 coding sequence is TGTGCCAGCAGTTACTCCCTCCTGGGGGCTAATGAAAAACTGTTTTTT. Its translation is CASSYSLLGANEKLFF. V usage is TRBV6-5 and J usage is TRBJ1-4; maybe TRBD1 (5 bases). V lost 0 bases and J lost 3, with 11 bases in between. Germline V lookup: CDR1 MNHEY, CDR2 SVGAGI. The CDR3 loop spans 16 amino acids.

The chain is built from TRBV7-8 and TRBJ1-1; no clear D gene. The CDR3 totals 14 residues. V was shortened by 5 bases and J by 0 bases, with 10 bases between the two germline ends. Germline V gene data show CDR1 as SGHVS and CDR2 as FQNEAQ. Here the CDR3 reads CASSTEDLNTEAFF. CDR3 coding DNA: TGTGCCAGCAGCACTGAGGACTTGAACACTGAAGCTTTCTTT. The whole variable domain, filled in from reference TRBV7-8 and TRBJ1-1, reads GAGVSQSPRYKVAKRGQDVALRCDPISGHVSLFWYQQALGQGPEFLTYFQNEAQLDKSGLPSDRFFAERPEGSVSTLKIQRTQQEDSAVYLCASSTEDLNTEAFFGQGTRLTVV.

The V gene is TRBV6-6, the J gene TRBJ1-2; D call uncertain. The germline V and J ends were trimmed by 2 bases and 8 bases, with 15 bases remaining between them. The CDR3 sequence is 14 residues long. Per the germline V gene, CDR1 is MNHNY and CDR2 is SVGAGI (reference sequence). CDR3 DNA: TGTGCCAGCAGTTACACGAACCCGCTGGGCGGCTACACCTTC. Protein product: CASSYTNPLGGYTF.

The chain couples TRBV27 to TRBJ2-3, with a possible D match to TRBD1 (5 bases). The CDR3 consists of 16 residues. Trimming took 3 bases from V and 1 from J, leaving 14 bases between them. The germline CDR1 and CDR2 sequences are MNHEY and SMNVEV (reference sequence). The CDR3 sequence is CASSFYIDRGTDTQYF. The CDR3 DNA is TGTGCCAGCAGTTTCTATATCGACAGAGGCACAGATACGCAGTATTTT.

This clone has only one observation. This chain joins TRBV6-6 and TRBJ1-5; no reliable D call. Trimming took 2 bases from V and 4 from J, leaving 9 bases between them. CDR3 length equals 14 residues. CDR1 is MNHNY, CDR2 SVGAGI, per germline (reference sequence). DNA for the CDR3: TGTGCCAGCAGTTACATCGAACGGAATCAGCCCCAGCATTTT. It codes for CASSYIERNQPQHF.

The chain is built from TRBV6-5 and TRBJ2-3, with D uncertain. Between the trimmed V and J ends, which lost 6 bases and 1 base, there was a span of 5 bases. Germline V CDR1 and CDR2: MNHEY, SVGAGI. The CDR3 is 12 residues long. CDR3 loop: CASRVGTDTQYF. CDR3 DNA: TGTGCCAGCAGGGTCGGCACAGATACGCAGTATTTT.

V is TRBV30 and J is TRBJ2-3; 7 positions agree with TRBD2. Germline V CDR1 and CDR2: GTSNPN, SVGIG (reference sequence). The V and J ends lost 3 bases and 1 base, in that order; junction bases with no gene match: 4. CDR3 length: 14 residues. Written as DNA, the CDR3 is TGTGCCTGGAGATGGCTAGCGGGCACAGATACGCAGTATTTT. It yields the protein CAWRWLAGTDTQYF.

This clone appeared a single time. The rearrangement uses TRBV7-9 and TRBJ1-1; D gene ambiguous. This CDR3 has 14 amino acids. V was cut by 2 bases and J by 8 bases, with 15 bases left in between. Germline lookup yields CDR1 SEHNR and CDR2 FQNEAQ (reference sequence). DNA for the CDR3: TGTGCCAGCAGCTTAACTGCAGGAACCTTGGAAGCTTTCTTT. Residues: CASSLTAGTLEAFF.

V usage is TRBV5-5 and J usage is TRBJ1-1; D not resolved. The CDR3 runs to 13 residues. Germline V gene data show CDR1 as SGHKS and CDR2 as YYEKEE (reference sequence). The ends were cut back, 0 bases at V and 1 base at J, with 4 bases in the middle. The CDR3: CASSLAGNTEAFF. CDR3 coding DNA: TGTGCCAGCAGCTTGGCAGGGAACACTGAAGCTTTCTTT.